A selection of T cell receptor beta chains follows, all from one sample in a study of blood T cell repertoires in COVID-19. Assay used: immunoSEQ multiplex PCR; TCRdb lists only in-frame clones, some missing. This table holds approximately 190,000 clones, approximately 80% found once. Sample: PBMCs or T cells enriched from blood (not recorded which). The receptors stem from a woman aged 55-70 years with acute COVID-19. Both conserved end residues are part of each CDR3. A D gene is named only where the DNA matches it firmly. Clone sizes are given selectively: once, few, many, or a class where the clone is expanded.

>TRBV14|NA|13|TRBJ2-6|NA
CASSRRGANVLTF
TGTGCCAGCAGCCGTCGTGGGGCCAACGTCCTGACTTTC
>TRBV6-2/TRBV6-3|TRBD1|13|TRBJ1-2|few
CASSLRDSYGYTF
TGTGCCAGCAGTCTGAGGGACAGTTATGGCTACACCTTC
>TRBV5-1|NA|15|TRBJ1-3|NA
CASSLAYRDGNTIYF
TGCGCCAGCAGCTTGGCATACAGGGATGGAAACACCATATATTTT
>TRBV7-2|NA|16|TRBJ1-2|NA
CASSPAGPGRGDGYTF
TGTGCCAGCAGCCCCGCAGGACCGGGCAGGGGAGACGGCTACACCTTC
>TRBV4-3|TRBD2|16|TRBJ2-1|NA
CASSRLAGGSYNEQFF
TGCGCCAGCAGCCGCTTAGCGGGGGGTTCGTACAATGAGCAGTTCTTC
>TRBV7-2|NA|14|TRBJ2-2|NA
CASSLVLSGGELFF
TGTGCCAGCAGCTTAGTTCTTAGCGGCGGGGAGCTGTTTTTT
>TRBV24-1|NA|15|TRBJ2-3|once
CATSDDQGVTDTQYF
TGTGCCACCAGTGATGATCAGGGTGTCACAGATACGCAGTATTTT
>TRBV4-1|TRBD1|20|TRBJ1-6|NA
CASSRRLQGDQSSYNSPLHF
TGCGCCAGCAGTCGGCGCTTACAGGGGGACCAAAGCTCCTATAATTCACCCCTCCACTTT
>TRBV27|TRBD1|14|TRBJ1-2|NA
CASSLVGQGFGYTF
TGTGCCAGCAGTTTAGTGGGACAGGGTTTTGGCTACACCTTC
>TRBV7-6|NA|13|TRBJ1-1|NA
CASSLSVNTEAFF
TGTGCCAGCAGCTTATCGGTGAACACTGAAGCTTTCTTT
>TRBV7-9|TRBD1|13|TRBJ1-5|NA
CASSQGATQPQHF
TGTGCCAGCAGCCAGGGGGCGACTCAGCCCCAGCATTTT
>TRBV19|TRBD2|15|TRBJ2-7|NA
CASSMGLAGGGEQYF
TGTGCCAGTAGTATGGGACTAGCGGGAGGAGGCGAGCAGTACTTC
>TRBV18|TRBD1|17|TRBJ2-5|NA
CASSPPLRTGGRETQYF
TGTGCCAGCTCACCACCACTCCGGACAGGGGGCCGAGAGACCCAGTACTTC
>TRBV10-3|NA|13|TRBJ2-1|NA
CAINPGSEDEQFF
TGTGCCATCAACCCCGGGAGTGAGGATGAGCAGTTCTTC
>TRBV30|NA|13|TRBJ2-1|NA
CAWEMTGRNEQFF
TGTGCCTGGGAAATGACAGGGAGGAATGAGCAGTTCTTC
>TRBV11-2|NA|15|TRBJ2-3|NA
CASSSTEGGTDTQYF
TGTGCCAGCAGCTCCACCGAGGGGGGCACAGATACGCAGTATTTT
>TRBV7-2|TRBD2|16|TRBJ2-3|NA
CASSSGLAGGADTQYF
TGTGCCAGCAGCTCGGGACTAGCGGGAGGCGCAGATACGCAGTATTTT
>TRBV11-2|TRBD1|15|TRBJ2-1|NA
CASSQPGQGRNEQFF
TGTGCCAGCAGCCAGCCGGGACAGGGTAGGAATGAGCAGTTCTTC
>TRBV5-5|TRBD1|13|TRBJ1-2|NA
CASSLAGGYGYTF
TGTGCCAGCAGCTTGGCAGGGGGCTATGGCTACACCTTC
>TRBV4-3|TRBD2|17|TRBJ2-3|NA
CASSQDLQRGGGDTQYF
TGCGCCAGCAGCCAAGACCTCCAGCGGGGGGGCGGAGATACGCAGTATTTT
>TRBV7-9|NA|15|TRBJ1-3|NA
CASSLGRVSGNTIYF
TGTGCCAGCAGCTTAGGAAGAGTATCTGGAAACACCATATATTTT
>TRBV4-3|NA|12|TRBJ2-1|NA
CASSQDREEQFF
TGCGCCAGCAGCCAAGACCGGGAGGAGCAGTTCTTC
>TRBV9|NA|12|TRBJ1-2|NA
CASSVGGIGYTF
TGTGCCAGCAGCGTTGGGGGGATTGGCTACACCTTC
>TRBV7-2|NA|14|TRBJ2-5|NA
CASSLGGLQETQYF
TGTGCCAGCAGCTTAGGAGGCCTCCAAGAGACCCAGTACTTC
>TRBV19|NA|15|TRBJ1-1|NA
CASSPLRGVGTEAFF
TGTGCCAGTAGTCCACTCAGGGGTGTGGGCACTGAAGCTTTCTTT
>TRBV6-5|TRBD2|15|TRBJ2-1|NA
CASSLAGVSYNEQFF
TGTGCCAGCAGTCTAGCGGGAGTTTCCTACAATGAGCAGTTCTTC
>TRBV28|TRBD1|15|TRBJ1-6|few
CASSPTDRVLSPLHF
TGTGCCAGCAGTCCCACGGACAGGGTGCTATCACCCCTCCACTTT
>TRBV7-2|NA|17|TRBJ2-2|NA
CASSLDRAGSATGELFF
TGTGCCAGCAGCTTAGATAGAGCGGGCTCCGCCACCGGGGAGCTGTTTTTT
>TRBV12-5|NA|13|TRBJ1-2|once
CASGFSLNYGYTF
TGTGCTAGTGGTTTTTCCCTAAACTATGGCTACACCTTC
>TRBV7-2|TRBD2|13|TRBJ2-1|NA
CASSLQTSKEQFF
TGTGCCAGCAGCCTGCAGACTAGCAAAGAGCAGTTCTTC
>TRBV19|TRBD1|14|TRBJ2-2|NA
CASSTTGDTGELFF
TGTGCCAGTAGTACGACAGGGGACACCGGGGAGCTGTTTTTT
>TRBV3-1/TRBV3-2|TRBD1|16|TRBJ2-1|NA
CASSGRDRDIYNEQFF
TGTGCCAGCAGCGGTCGGGACAGAGACATTTACAATGAGCAGTTCTTC
>TRBV10-1|NA|13|TRBJ1-6|NA
CASSEGANSPLHF
TGCGCCAGCAGTGAGGGGGCTAATTCACCCCTCCACTTT
>TRBV6-4|TRBD1|15|TRBJ1-2|NA
CASSDSTGVPYGYTF
TGTGCCAGCAGTGACTCCACAGGGGTACCCTATGGCTACACCTTC
>TRBV19|TRBD1|13|TRBJ1-5|NA
CASHQDRGQPQHF
TGTGCCAGTCACCAGGACAGGGGTCAGCCCCAGCATTTT
>TRBV28|TRBD1|15|TRBJ1-3|many
CASSSHAGTGGNIYF
TGTGCCAGCAGTTCCCACGCCGGGACAGGGGGAAACATATATTTT
>TRBV10-1|NA|10|TRBJ2-7|NA
CASKGHLQYF
TGCGCCAGCAAAGGACACTTGCAGTACTTC
>TRBV18|NA|15|TRBJ2-1|NA
CASSPPLPGSSEQFF
TGTGCCAGCTCCCCACCGCTGCCCGGGAGCTCTGAGCAGTTCTTC
>TRBV4-1|NA|14|TRBJ1-1|NA
CASSHLRGNTEAFF
TGCGCCAGCAGCCACCTGCGGGGGAACACTGAAGCTTTCTTT
>TRBV4-1|TRBD1|17|TRBJ2-7|NA
CASSQVRTGRLSYEQYF
TGCGCCAGCAGCCAAGTTCGGACAGGGCGGCTCTCCTACGAGCAGTACTTC
>TRBV30|TRBD2|14|TRBJ2-7|NA
CAWSLGGSSYEQYF
TGTGCCTGGAGTCTGGGCGGGAGTTCCTACGAGCAGTACTTC
>TRBV29-1|NA|14|TRBJ1-1|many
CSVADGRKNTEAFF
TGCAGCGTTGCAGATGGCCGTAAGAACACTGAAGCTTTCTTT
>TRBV19|TRBD2|16|TRBJ2-1|NA
CASASLAGDSYNEQFF
TGTGCCAGTGCAAGCTTAGCGGGGGATTCCTACAATGAGCAGTTCTTC
>TRBV7-9|TRBD1|15|TRBJ1-1|NA
CASSGKTGRNTEAFF
TGTGCCAGCAGCGGGAAGACAGGGAGGAACACTGAAGCTTTCTTT